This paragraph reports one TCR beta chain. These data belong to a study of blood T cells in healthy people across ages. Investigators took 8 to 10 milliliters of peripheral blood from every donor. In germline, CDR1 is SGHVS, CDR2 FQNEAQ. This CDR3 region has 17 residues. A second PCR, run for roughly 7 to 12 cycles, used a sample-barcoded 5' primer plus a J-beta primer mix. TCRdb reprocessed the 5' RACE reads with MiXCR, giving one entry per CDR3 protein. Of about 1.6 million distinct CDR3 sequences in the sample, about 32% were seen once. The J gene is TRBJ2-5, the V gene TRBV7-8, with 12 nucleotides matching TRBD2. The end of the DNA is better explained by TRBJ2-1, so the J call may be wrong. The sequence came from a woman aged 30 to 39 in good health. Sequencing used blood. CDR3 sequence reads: CASSFLAGGPGVETQFF. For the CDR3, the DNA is TGTGCCAGCAGCTTTCTAGCGGGGGGGCCTGGGGTAGAGACCCAGTTCTTC.